These T cell receptor beta chains were read from a single sample in a study of blood T cell repertoires in COVID-19. TCRdb's table, derived via immunoSEQ multiplex PCR, lists solely in-frame clones and lacks some. The repertoire holds over 200,000 clones, with around nine tenths as singletons. Material: peripheral blood. These TCRs come from a woman between 40 and 55 years old with acute or convalescent COVID-19. The CDR3 runs from the conserved cysteine through the conserved F or W. A D gene is named only where the DNA matches it firmly. Expanded clones are given a class, and other clones once, few, many or no size at all.

J | size | D | V | CDR3 | DNA
TRBJ1-3 | . | . | TRBV30 | CAWTTVPSGNTIYF | TGTGCCTGGACGACAGTACCCTCTGGAAACACCATATATTTT
TRBJ1-2 | . | . | TRBV6-1 | CASSEAGRGANYGYTF | TGTGCCAGCAGTGAAGCGGGCAGGGGAGCTAACTATGGCTACACCTTC
TRBJ2-1 | . | TRBD1 | TRBV4-2 | CASSQRTGGISYNEQFF | TGTGCCAGCAGCCAAAGGACAGGGGGAATCTCCTACAATGAGCAGTTCTTC
TRBJ2-3 | . | . | TRBV3-1/TRBV3-2 | CASSVGGHTDTQYF | TGTGCCAGCTCGGTGGGCGGGCACACAGATACGCAGTATTTT
TRBJ1-1 | . | . | TRBV7-8 | CASSLLAGNTEAFF | TGTGCCAGCAGCTTACTCGCGGGGAACACTGAAGCTTTCTTT
TRBJ1-5 | . | . | TRBV7-3 | CASSRDRHQPQHF | TGTGCCAGCAGCCGAGACAGACATCAGCCCCAGCATTTT
TRBJ2-5 | . | TRBD1 | TRBV9 | CASSSRTGEETQYF | TGTGCCAGCAGCTCCCGGACAGGGGAAGAGACCCAGTACTTC
TRBJ1-1 | . | . | TRBV6-5 | CASIPLQGANTEAFF | TGTGCCAGTATTCCGCTACAGGGCGCGAACACTGAAGCTTTCTTT
TRBJ1-2 | . | . | TRBV19 | CASKWRANYGYTF | TGTGCCAGTAAGTGGAGGGCTAACTATGGCTACACCTTC
TRBJ2-5 | . | TRBD1 | TRBV5-1 | CASSPYWDRKETQYF | TGCGCCAGCAGCCCCTACTGGGACAGAAAAGAGACCCAGTACTTC
TRBJ1-6 | . | . | TRBV25-1 | CASSEYTALHF | TGTGCCAGCAGTGAATATACGGCCCTCCACTTT
TRBJ2-5 | . | TRBD2 | TRBV6-2/TRBV6-3 | CASSPRTSGGGKTQYF | TGTGCCAGCAGCCCTAGGACTAGCGGGGGGGGAAAGACCCAGTACTTC
TRBJ1-2 | . | . | TRBV6-1 | CASSENGAGGYGYTF | TGTGCCAGCAGTGAAAACGGCGCCGGGGGCTATGGCTACACCTTC
TRBJ1-5 | . | . | TRBV30 | CAWSPGSARQPQHF | TGTGCCTGGTCGCCGGGTTCCGCGCGACAGCCCCAGCATTTT
TRBJ1-2 | . | TRBD1 | TRBV29-1 | CSVEGQGGYGYTF | TGCAGCGTTGAAGGACAGGGTGGATATGGCTACACCTTC
TRBJ2-1 | . | TRBD2 | TRBV7-2 | CASSEPGLVGYEQFF | TGTGCCAGCAGCGAACCGGGACTAGTTGGCTATGAGCAGTTCTTC
TRBJ1-5 | . | TRBD1 | TRBV2 | CASTPQGPYNQPQHF | TGTGCCAGCACTCCACAGGGGCCCTACAATCAGCCCCAGCATTTT
TRBJ1-5 | few | TRBD1 | TRBV19 | CASSPGRGQGDNQPQHF | TGTGCCAGTAGTCCAGGTAGGGGACAGGGGGACAATCAGCCCCAGCATTTT
TRBJ1-2 | . | TRBD1 | TRBV4-1 | CASSQGQGVLGGYTF | TGCGCCAGCAGCCAAGGACAGGGGGTTTTGGGTGGCTACACCTTC
TRBJ2-2 | . | . | TRBV9 | CASSTHQGTGELFF | TGTGCCAGCAGCACTCACCAGGGCACCGGGGAGCTGTTTTTT
TRBJ1-1 | . | . | TRBV30 | CAWDRLNTEAFF | TGTGCCTGGGACAGGTTGAACACTGAAGCTTTCTTT
TRBJ1-2 | . | . | TRBV7-2 | CASSLALTQGNYGYTF | TGTGCCAGCAGCTTAGCGCTTACCCAGGGGAACTATGGCTACACCTTC
TRBJ1-2 | . | . | TRBV4-1 | CASSHYSYGYTF | TGCGCCAGCAGCCACTACAGCTATGGCTACACCTTC
TRBJ1-1 | . | TRBD1 | TRBV5-1 | CASSSYRSGGTEAFF | TGCGCCAGCAGCTCCTACAGGTCAGGGGGTACTGAAGCTTTCTTT
TRBJ1-1 | once | . | TRBV20-1 | CSASPDNKNTEAFF | TGCAGTGCTAGTCCCGACAACAAGAACACTGAAGCTTTCTTT
TRBJ1-6 | . | . | TRBV6-4 | CASSDSIGHTSPLHF | TGTGCCAGCAGTGACTCGATAGGACACACTTCACCCCTCCACTTT
TRBJ1-2 | . | TRBD1 | TRBV10-2 | CASSNRGFGYTF | TGCGCCAGCAGCAACAGGGGTTTTGGCTACACCTTC
TRBJ1-1 | few | . | TRBV14 | CASSQVSTYPNTEAFF | TGTGCCAGCAGCCAAGTTTCGACATACCCGAACACTGAAGCTTTCTTT